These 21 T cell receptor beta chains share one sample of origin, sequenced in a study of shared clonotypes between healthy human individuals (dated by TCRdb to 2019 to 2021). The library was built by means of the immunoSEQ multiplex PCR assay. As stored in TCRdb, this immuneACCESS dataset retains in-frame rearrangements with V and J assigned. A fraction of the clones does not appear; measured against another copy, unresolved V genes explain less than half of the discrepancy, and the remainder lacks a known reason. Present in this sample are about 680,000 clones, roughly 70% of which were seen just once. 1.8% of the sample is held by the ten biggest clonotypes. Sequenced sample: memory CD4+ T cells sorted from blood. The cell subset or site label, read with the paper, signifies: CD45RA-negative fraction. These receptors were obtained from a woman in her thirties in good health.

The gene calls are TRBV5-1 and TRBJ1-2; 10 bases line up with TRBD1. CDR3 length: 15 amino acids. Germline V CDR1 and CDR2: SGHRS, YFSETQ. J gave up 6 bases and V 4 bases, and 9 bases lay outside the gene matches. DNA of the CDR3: TGCGCCAGCAGCGTCGCGACAGGGGGCGCCCATGGCTACACCTTC. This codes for CASSVATGGAHGYTF.

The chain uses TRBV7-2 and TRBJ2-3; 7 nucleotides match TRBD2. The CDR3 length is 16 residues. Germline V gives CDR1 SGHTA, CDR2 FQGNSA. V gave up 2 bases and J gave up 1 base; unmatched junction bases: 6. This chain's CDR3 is CASSLYLAARTDTQYF. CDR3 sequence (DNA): TGTGCCAGCAGCTTATATCTAGCGGCTCGCACAGATACGCAGTATTTT.

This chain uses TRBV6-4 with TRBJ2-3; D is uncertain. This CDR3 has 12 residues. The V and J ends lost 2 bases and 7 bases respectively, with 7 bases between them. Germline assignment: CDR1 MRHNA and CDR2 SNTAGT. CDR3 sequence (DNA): TGTGCCAGCAGTGACGGCAGCCATACGCAGTATTTT. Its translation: CASSDGSHTQYF.

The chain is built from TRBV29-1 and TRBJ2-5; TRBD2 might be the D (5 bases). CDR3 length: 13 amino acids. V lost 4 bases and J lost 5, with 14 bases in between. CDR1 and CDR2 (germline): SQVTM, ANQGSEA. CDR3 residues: CSVVRGLGETQYF. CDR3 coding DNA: TGCAGCGTTGTCCGGGGATTAGGGGAGACCCAGTACTTC. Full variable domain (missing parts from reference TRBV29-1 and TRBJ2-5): SAVISQKPSRDICQRGTSLTIQCQVDSQVTMMFWYRQQPGQSLTLIATANQGSEATYESGFVIDKFPISRPNLTFSTLTVSNMSPEDSSIYLCSVVRGLGETQYFGPGTRLLVL.

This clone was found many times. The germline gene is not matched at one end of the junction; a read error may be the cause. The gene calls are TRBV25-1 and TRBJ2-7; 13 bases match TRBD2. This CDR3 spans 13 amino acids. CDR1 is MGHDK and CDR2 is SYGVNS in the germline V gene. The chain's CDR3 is CASSEPGLAGLNF. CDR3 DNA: TGTGCCAGCAGTGAGCCGGGACTAGCGGGACTAAACTTC.

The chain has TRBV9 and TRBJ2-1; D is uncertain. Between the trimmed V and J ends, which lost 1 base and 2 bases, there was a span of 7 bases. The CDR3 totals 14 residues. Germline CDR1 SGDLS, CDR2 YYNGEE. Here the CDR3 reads CASSVTGTYNEQFF. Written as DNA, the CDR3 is TGTGCCAGCAGCGTAACGGGCACCTACAATGAGCAGTTCTTC.

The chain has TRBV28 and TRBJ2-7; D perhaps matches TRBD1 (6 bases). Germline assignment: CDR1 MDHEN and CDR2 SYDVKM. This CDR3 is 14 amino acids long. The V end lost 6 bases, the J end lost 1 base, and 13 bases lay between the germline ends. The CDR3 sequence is CASRPGQPSYEQYF. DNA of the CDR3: TGTGCCAGCAGGCCGGGACAACCATCCTACGAGCAGTACTTC.

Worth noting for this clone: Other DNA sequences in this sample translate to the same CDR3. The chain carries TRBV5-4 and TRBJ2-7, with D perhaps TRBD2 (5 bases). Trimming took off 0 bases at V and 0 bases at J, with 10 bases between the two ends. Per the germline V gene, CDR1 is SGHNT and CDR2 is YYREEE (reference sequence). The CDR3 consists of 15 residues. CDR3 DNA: TGTGCCAGCAGCTTGGACCCGGGGTCCTCCTACGAGCAGTACTTC. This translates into CASSLDPGSSYEQYF.

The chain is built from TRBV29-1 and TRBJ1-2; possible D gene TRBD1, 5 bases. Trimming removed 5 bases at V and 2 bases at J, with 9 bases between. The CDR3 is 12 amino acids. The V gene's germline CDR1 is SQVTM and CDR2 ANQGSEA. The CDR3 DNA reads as TGCAGCGTTACCCCAGGGAACTATGGCTACACCTTC. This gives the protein CSVTPGNYGYTF.

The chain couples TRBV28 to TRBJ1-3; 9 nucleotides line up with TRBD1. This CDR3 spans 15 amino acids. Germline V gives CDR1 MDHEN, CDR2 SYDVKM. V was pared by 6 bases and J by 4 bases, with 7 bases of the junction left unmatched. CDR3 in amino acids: CASRTTGGRGNTIYF. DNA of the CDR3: TGTGCCAGCAGAACTACAGGGGGCAGGGGAAACACCATATATTTT.

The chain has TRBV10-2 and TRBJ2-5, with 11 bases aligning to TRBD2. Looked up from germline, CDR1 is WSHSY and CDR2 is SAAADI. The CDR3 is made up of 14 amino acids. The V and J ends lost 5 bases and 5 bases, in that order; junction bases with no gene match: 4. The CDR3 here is CASSLAGGPETQYF. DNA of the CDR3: TGCGCCAGCAGTTTAGCGGGAGGGCCGGAGACCCAGTACTTC.

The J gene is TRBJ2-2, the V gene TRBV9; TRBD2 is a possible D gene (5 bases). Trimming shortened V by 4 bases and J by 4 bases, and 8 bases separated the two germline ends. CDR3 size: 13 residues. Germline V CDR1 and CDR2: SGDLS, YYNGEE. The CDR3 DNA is TGTGCCAGCAGCTACACTAGCACCGGGGAGCTGTTTTTT. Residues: CASSYTSTGELFF.

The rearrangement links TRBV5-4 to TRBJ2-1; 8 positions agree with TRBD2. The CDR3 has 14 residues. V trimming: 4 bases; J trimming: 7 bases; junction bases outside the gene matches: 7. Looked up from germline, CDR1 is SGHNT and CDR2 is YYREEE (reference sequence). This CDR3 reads CASSKAGVANEQFF. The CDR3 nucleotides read TGTGCCAGCAGCAAAGCGGGGGTCGCAAATGAGCAGTTCTTC.

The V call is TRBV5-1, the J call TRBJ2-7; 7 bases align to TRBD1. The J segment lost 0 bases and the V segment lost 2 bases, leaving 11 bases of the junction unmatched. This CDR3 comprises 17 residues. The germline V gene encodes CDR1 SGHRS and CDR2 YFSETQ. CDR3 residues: CASSFATGTVYSYEQYF. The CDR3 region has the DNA TGCGCCAGCAGCTTCGCCACCGGGACAGTATACTCCTACGAGCAGTACTTC.

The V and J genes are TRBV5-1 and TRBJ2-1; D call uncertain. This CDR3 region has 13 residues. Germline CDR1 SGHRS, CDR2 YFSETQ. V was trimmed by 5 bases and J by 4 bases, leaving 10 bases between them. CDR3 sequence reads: CASSAQLYNEQFF. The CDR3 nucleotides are TGCGCCAGCAGTGCACAGCTATACAATGAGCAGTTCTTC.

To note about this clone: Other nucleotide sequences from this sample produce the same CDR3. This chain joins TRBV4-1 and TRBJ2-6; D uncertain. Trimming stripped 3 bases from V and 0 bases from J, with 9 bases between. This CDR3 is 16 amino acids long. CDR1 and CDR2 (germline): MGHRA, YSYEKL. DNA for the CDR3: TGCGCCAGCAGCCAGCCTACCCGCTCTGGGGCCAACGTCCTGACTTTC. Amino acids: CASSQPTRSGANVLTF.

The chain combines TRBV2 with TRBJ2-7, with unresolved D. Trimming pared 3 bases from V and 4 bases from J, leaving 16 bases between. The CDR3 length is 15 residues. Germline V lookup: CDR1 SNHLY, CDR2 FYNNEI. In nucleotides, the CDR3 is TGTGCCAGCAGTGAGAACAGTGGGTGGCCGTACGAGCAGTACTTC. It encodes CASSENSGWPYEQYF.

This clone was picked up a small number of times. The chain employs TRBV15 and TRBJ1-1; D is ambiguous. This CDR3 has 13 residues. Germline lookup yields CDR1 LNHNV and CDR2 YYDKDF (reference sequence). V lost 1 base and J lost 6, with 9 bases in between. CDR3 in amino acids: CATSRGIGAEAFF. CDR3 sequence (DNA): TGTGCCACCAGCAGAGGGATAGGCGCTGAAGCTTTCTTT.

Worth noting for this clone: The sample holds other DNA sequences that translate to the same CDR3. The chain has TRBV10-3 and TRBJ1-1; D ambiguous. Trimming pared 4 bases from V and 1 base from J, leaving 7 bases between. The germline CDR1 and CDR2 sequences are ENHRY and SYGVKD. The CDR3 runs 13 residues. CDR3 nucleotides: TGTGCCATCAGTGTCCAGAAGAACACTGAAGCTTTCTTT. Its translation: CAISVQKNTEAFF.

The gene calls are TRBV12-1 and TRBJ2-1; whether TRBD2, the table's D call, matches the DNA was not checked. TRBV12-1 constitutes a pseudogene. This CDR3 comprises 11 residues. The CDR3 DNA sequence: TGTGCCGGTCGGGCGGGAGGGCGGCAGTTCTTC. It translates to CAGRAGGRQFF.

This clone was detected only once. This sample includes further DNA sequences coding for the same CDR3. CDR3: CASSPGTGGLEQYF. The CDR3 bases are TGCGCCAGCAGCCCTGGGACAGGGGGCCTCGAGCAGTACTTC. The chain has TRBV5-1 and TRBJ2-7, with 12 bases identical to TRBD1. The CDR3 is made up of 14 amino acids. The junction had 5 bases not matched to a gene; V was cut back by 4 bases and J by 6 bases. Germline CDR1 is SGHRS and CDR2 is YFSETQ.